A selection of T cell receptor beta chains follows, all from one sample in a study of regulatory T cells in long-lasting Graves disease. TCRdb independently ran MiXCR on the multiplex PCR reads; one entry per CDR3 protein. The profile covers 400,000 to 550,000 distinct CDR3 sequences, with about a sixth appearing a single time and around 11% taken by the ten largest. The same data also went into a second study, on T cells in Graves' hyperthyroidism and ophthalmopathy.

The sequencing used peripheral blood mononuclear cells (PBMCs), collected at new diagnosis, from a patient treated with antithyroid drugs. These receptors were collected from a woman aged 25 to 39 with Graves disease. The CDR3 runs from the conserved cysteine through the conserved F or W. The D gene is left open where the match is weak. Size is omitted from some rows. Given values are once, few, many or a class for expanded clones.

D gene,CDR3 length,V gene,J gene,clone size,CDR3 protein,CDR3 DNA
-,17,TRBV28,TRBJ2-4,-,CASSYGRGGLAKNIQYF,TGTGCCAGCAGTTACGGGAGAGGGGGACTAGCCAAAAACATTCAGTACTTC
TRBD1,17,TRBV7-6,TRBJ2-3,-,CASSSPEGQGEADTQYF,TGTGCCAGCAGCTCCCCCGAGGGACAGGGGGAGGCAGATACGCAGTATTTT
-,15,TRBV11-2,TRBJ1-1,many,CASSLGRLGNTEAFF,TGTGCCAGCAGCTTAGGGCGCCTAGGGAACACTGAAGCTTTCTTT
-,18,TRBV5-1,TRBJ2-1,many,CASSLAQGGGLVYNEQFF,TGCGCCAGCAGCTTGGCACAGGGAGGAGGACTAGTCTACAATGAGCAGTTCTTC
-,11,TRBV7-6,TRBJ2-5,-,CACSLEETQYF,TGTGCCTGCAGCTTAGAAGAGACCCAGTACTTC
TRBD2,16,TRBV18,TRBJ2-1,-,CASSPSSGYAYNEQFF,TGTGCCAGCTCACCGTCTAGCGGGTACGCCTACAATGAGCAGTTCTTC
TRBD2,14,TRBV7-9,TRBJ2-1,-,CASRSGGPRGEQFF,TGTGCCAGCAGATCGGGAGGCCCAAGGGGTGAGCAGTTCTTC
TRBD2,17,TRBV5-1,TRBJ2-1,few,CASSLVGAGARDNEQFF,TGTGCCAGCAGCTTGGTTGGGGCGGGAGCAAGGGACAATGAGCAGTTCTTC
-,15,TRBV4-1,TRBJ1-4,many,CASSQEFRAGEKLFF,TGCGCCAGCAGCCAAGAGTTTCGGGCAGGGGAAAAACTGTTTTTT
TRBD2,15,TRBV12-3/TRBV12-4,TRBJ2-2,-,CASNAGTSGPGELFF,TGTGCCAGCAACGCCGGGACTAGCGGGCCCGGGGAGCTGTTTTTT
-,14,TRBV6-2/TRBV6-3,TRBJ2-1,many,CASSEASARREQFF,TGTGCCAGCAGTGAAGCTAGCGCGAGGCGTGAGCAGTTCTTC
-,12,TRBV5-6,TRBJ1-1,many,CASSLGSAEAFF,TGTGCCAGCAGCTTGGGCAGTGCCGAAGCTTTCTTT
-,14,TRBV6-5,TRBJ2-7,-,CASSYSSGAGEQYF,TGTGCCAGCAGTTACTCGTCGGGGGCCGGCGAGCAGTACTTC
-,13,TRBV7-9,TRBJ1-2,-,CASSLAGTDGYTF,TGTGCCAGCAGCTTAGCCGGGACGGATGGCTACACCTTC
-,13,TRBV13,TRBJ2-7,many,CASSLRQENEQYF,TGTGCCAGCAGCTTACGGCAGGAGAACGAGCAGTACTTC
TRBD2,14,TRBV29-1,TRBJ2-1,few,CSVVGGRGGSEQFF,TGCAGCGTTGTCGGCGGGAGGGGGGGCAGTGAGCAGTTCTTC
-,14,TRBV6-2/TRBV6-3,TRBJ2-7,many,CASSYLADSYEQYF,TGTGCCAGCAGTTACCTAGCAGATTCCTACGAGCAGTACTTC
-,16,TRBV10-3,TRBJ1-1,-,CAISVGAPGGNTEAFF,TGTGCCATCAGTGTTGGGGCCCCCGGAGGAAACACTGAAGCTTTCTTT
-,15,TRBV10-1,TRBJ2-6,-,CASSSGVFGANVLTF,TGCGCCAGCTCATCAGGGGTCTTTGGGGCCAACGTCCTGACTTTC
-,16,TRBV19,TRBJ2-2,-,CAGRRGPEVNTGELFF,TGTGCCGGTAGACGGGGGCCAGAAGTGAACACCGGGGAGCTGTTTTTT
TRBD1,15,TRBV7-9,TRBJ1-5,-,CASSIGTGEGQPQHF,TGTGCCAGCAGCATTGGGACAGGGGAGGGTCAGCCCCAGCATTTT
TRBD1,15,TRBV20-1,TRBJ1-2,few,CSARLQGFEGYGYTF,TGCAGTGCTAGACTACAGGGGTTTGAGGGCTATGGCTACACCTTC
TRBD2,16,TRBV7-8,TRBJ2-1,many,CASSLAGTSGSYEQFF,TGTGCCAGCAGCTTAGCCGGGACTAGCGGGAGCTATGAGCAGTTCTTC
TRBD2,13,TRBV28,TRBJ2-7,many,CASLGLSGYEQYF,TGTGCCAGTCTGGGACTATCCGGGTACGAGCAGTACTTC
-,16,TRBV12-3/TRBV12-4,TRBJ2-7,many,CASSKIGGIHAYEQYF,TGTGCCAGCAGTAAAATAGGGGGTATCCATGCCTACGAGCAGTACTTC
-,16,TRBV7-2,TRBJ1-5,-,CASSLQGAPSNQPQHF,TGTGCCAGCAGCTTACAGGGAGCTCCTAGCAATCAGCCCCAGCATTTT
TRBD1,16,TRBV28,TRBJ2-2,-,CASSFQDRGASGELFF,TGTGCCAGCAGTTTCCAAGACAGGGGGGCTAGTGGGGAGCTGTTTTTT
-,13,TRBV7-2,TRBJ1-2,-,CASSLRGMGGYTF,TGTGCCAGCAGCTTAAGGGGCATGGGAGGCTACACCTTC
-,16,TRBV14,TRBJ2-7,many,CASSQVGRGRIYEQYF,TGTGCCAGCAGCCAAGTGGGTAGGGGACGCATCTACGAGCAGTACTTC
-,17,TRBV28,TRBJ2-3,-,CASSFPREPGGGDTQYF,TGTGCCAGCAGTTTTCCCCGGGAGCCCGGCGGCGGAGATACGCAGTATTTT
-,12,TRBV29-1,TRBJ1-2,many,CSVDGIGYGYTF,TGCAGCGTTGATGGGATCGGTTATGGCTACACCTTC
-,13,TRBV28,TRBJ2-5,many,CASSLQGPETQYF,TGTGCCAGCAGCCTACAGGGTCCGGAGACCCAGTACTTC
TRBD1,15,TRBV18,TRBJ1-2,many,CASSPGRTGFRGYTF,TGTGCCAGCTCACCCGGGCGGACAGGGTTTCGTGGCTACACCTTC
-,13,TRBV19,TRBJ2-1,-,CASSIGSMNEQFF,TGTGCCAGTAGTATAGGAAGTATGAATGAGCAGTTCTTC
-,16,TRBV4-1,TRBJ2-7,-,CASSQDWAGRTYEQYF,TGCGCCAGCAGCCAAGATTGGGCAGGACGAACCTACGAGCAGTACTTC
TRBD2,16,TRBV10-2,TRBJ2-7,many,CASSLSGGRSSYEQYF,TGCGCCAGCAGTCTCTCCGGGGGGAGAAGCTCCTACGAGCAGTACTTC
TRBD2,14,TRBV18,TRBJ2-7,many,CASSPFRGDYEQYF,TGTGCCAGCTCACCATTTCGGGGGGACTACGAGCAGTACTTC